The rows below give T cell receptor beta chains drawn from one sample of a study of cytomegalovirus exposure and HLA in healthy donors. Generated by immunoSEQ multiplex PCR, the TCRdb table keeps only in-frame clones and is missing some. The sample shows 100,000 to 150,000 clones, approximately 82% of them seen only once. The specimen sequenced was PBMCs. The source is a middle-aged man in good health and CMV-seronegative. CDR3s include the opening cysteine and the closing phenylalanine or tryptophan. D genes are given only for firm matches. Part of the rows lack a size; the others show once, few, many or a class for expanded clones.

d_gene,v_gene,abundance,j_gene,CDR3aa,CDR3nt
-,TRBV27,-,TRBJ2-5,CASSLSGGGETQYF,TGTGCCAGCAGTTTATCCGGGGGTGGGGAGACCCAGTACTTC
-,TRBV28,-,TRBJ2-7,CASSLQGSSYEQYF,TGTGCCAGCAGTTTACAGGGGAGCTCCTACGAGCAGTACTTC
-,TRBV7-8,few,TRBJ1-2,CASSLGRGNYGYTF,TGTGCCAGCAGCTTGGGCAGGGGAAACTATGGCTACACCTTC
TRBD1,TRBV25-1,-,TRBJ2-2,CASSGTGGENTGELFF,TGTGCCAGCAGTGGGACAGGGGGCGAGAACACCGGGGAGCTGTTTTTT
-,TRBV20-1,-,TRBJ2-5,CSGAEKETQYF,TGCAGTGGGGCAGAGAAAGAGACCCAGTACTTC
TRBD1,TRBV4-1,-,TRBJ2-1,CASSPGTATYNEQFF,TGCGCCAGCAGTCCCGGGACAGCCACCTACAATGAGCAGTTCTTC
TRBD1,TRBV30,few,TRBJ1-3,CAWSVPRGSGNTIYF,TGTGCCTGGAGTGTACCCAGGGGGAGTGGAAACACCATATATTTT
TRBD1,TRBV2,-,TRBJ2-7,CASMTGYEQYF,TGTGCCAGCATGACAGGGTACGAGCAGTACTTC
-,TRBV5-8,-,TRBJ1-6,CASSEWGAGSNSPLHF,TGTGCCAGCAGCGAATGGGGCGCAGGGTCCAATTCACCCCTCCACTTT
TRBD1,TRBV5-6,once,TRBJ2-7,CASSLNQGAMYEQYF,TGTGCCAGCAGCTTGAACCAGGGGGCGATGTACGAGCAGTACTTC